The source of this T cell receptor (beta chain) is a study of blood T cell repertoires in COVID-19 (dated by TCRdb to 2019 to 2021). In the study overall: Collaborator samples came from the United States, Italy and Spain and covered acute and convalescent phases of COVID-19. The prospective study material was composed of cDNA or gDNA derived from T cells, B-cell-depleted T cells, or PBMCs. The dataset comprised deeply sampled blood TCRbeta repertoires from subjects exposed to, actively infected with, or recovered from COVID-19. The repertoires were made available in a free public database intended to serve as a resource for research on the immune response to SARS-CoV-2. The samples were drawn from the first 160 participants of the ongoing ImmuneRACE study and from about 1,200 subjects provided by 6 global collaborators. Nearly every sample came with metadata listing a de-identified subject ID, COVID-19 status, age in years and sex. Where HLA class I and class II types were available, the types were taken from metadata supplied by the sample provider, not from assay-based typing. The paper's findings and limits, for the study overall: The amount of clinical and demographic metadata varied by source and participant and was provided uncurated.

The immunoSEQ Assay, a bias-controlled multiplex PCR, was used to amplify TCRbeta CDR3 regions from genomic DNA. The paper's processing steps were these. Nucleated cell counts per sample were estimated from amplification of reference gene primers within the assay. Sequence reads were collapsed and filtered to measure the absolute abundance of every unique TCRbeta CDR3 rearrangement. For each sample, productive Simpson clonality was calculated as the square root of Simpson's diversity index over productive rearrangements. TCRdb provides this immuneACCESS table in a form limited to in-frame rearrangements. Some clones are lacking; in checked studies, under half of them reflect an unresolved V gene, and why the rest are absent is not known. V, J and clone size derive from that table, while D and trimming were established from the DNA sequence. In all, the sample holds roughly 310,000 clones, and 85% to 90% of those were seen once. 2.9% of the sample rests with the top ten.

As concerns this clone: What this receptor recognizes is not known. The record has no base qualities; no much larger clone is one base away.

One collaborating source in Seattle enrolled patients while the patients were actively infected and followed the patients over time throughout the course of disease. Each collaborating institution followed its own protocols to collect whole blood in K2EDTA tubes. For TCRbeta analysis, collaborators shipped samples as frozen whole blood, isolated PBMCs, or DNA extracted from either of those sample types. The TCR originated in a woman in her 30s with COVID-19, enrolled during active disease. What was sequenced was peripheral blood.

CDR3 region: CASSYRVLEQYF. The bases read TGTGCCAGCAGCTACAGGGTTCTGGAGCAGTACTTC. The chain is assembled from TRBV5-8 and TRBJ2-7; a weak D assignment points to TRBD1 (6 bases agree). At the junction V is shortened by 3 bases and J by 7 bases, with 11 bases in between. Via the germline V gene, CDR1 is SGHTS and CDR2 YDEGEE. The CDR3 runs 12 residues from the cysteine to the phenylalanine. The DNA shown is the 36-base CDR3, in frame from base 1.